A single sample gave rise to the 9 T cell receptor beta chains below, sequenced in a study of blood T cell repertoires in COVID-19. Assay used: immunoSEQ multiplex PCR; TCRdb lists only in-frame clones, some missing. The sample includes some 77,000 clones, about four fifths seen only once; the top ten take approximately 20%. The sequencing sample was made of peripheral blood. These receptors were collected from a woman between 65 and 79 years old with acute or convalescent COVID-19.

This chain uses TRBV10-3 with TRBJ2-7; maybe TRBD2 (5 bases). This CDR3 spans 15 amino acids. Trimming left V 8 bases short and J 0 bases short, with 17 bases between. CDR1 and CDR2 from the germline V gene are ENHRY and SYGVKD. The CDR3 DNA follows: TGTGCCATCTCCGTAGTTGAGGGCCCCTCCTACGAGCAGTACTTC. It yields the protein CAISVVEGPSYEQYF.

This clone appeared a single time. The V call is TRBV27, the J call TRBJ2-1; TRBD2 matches at 14 bases. With V trimmed by 7 bases and J by 8 bases, 4 bases remained unmatched. The germline gives CDR1 MNHEY, CDR2 SMNVEV (reference sequence). The CDR3 length is 14 residues. CDR3 coding DNA: TGTGCCAGCAAGACTAGCGGGAGGGCCGATGAGCAGTTCTTC. This codes for CASKTSGRADEQFF.

This sequence joins TRBV5-1 and TRBJ1-4; 11 bases are a match to TRBD1. CDR3 length equals 15 residues. Germline trimming cut 4 bases from V and 8 bases from J; bases unmatched to any gene: 7. CDR1 SGHRS and CDR2 YFSETQ come from the germline V gene. CDR3 DNA: TGCGCCAGCAGCGGACCGGGACAGGGGGAGGAAAAACTGTTTTTT. This encodes CASSGPGQGEEKLFF.

The chain combines TRBV19 with TRBJ1-5, with D tentatively TRBD1 (6 bases). The germline gives CDR1 LNHDA, CDR2 SQIVND (reference sequence). The CDR3 loop spans 13 amino acids. The V gene lost 7 bases and the J gene lost 6 bases, with 13 bases spanning the gap. The chain's CDR3 is CASTQGLGQPQHF. In DNA form, the CDR3 reads TGTGCCAGTACCCAGGGGTTGGGTCAGCCCCAGCATTTT.

The V gene is TRBV27, the J gene TRBJ1-2; TRBD1 matches at 9 bases. Germline V gene data show CDR1 as MNHEY and CDR2 as SMNVEV (reference sequence). V was pared by 2 bases and J by 2 bases, with 6 bases of the junction left unmatched. This CDR3 is built from 16 residues. The DNA for the CDR3 is TGTGCCAGCAGTTTAAACAGGGGGCCCATCAACTATGGCTACACCTTC. Translating gives CASSLNRGPINYGYTF.

The chain has TRBV7-3 and TRBJ2-7; TRBD1 agrees at 9 bases. Losses at the gene ends were 4 bases for V and 7 bases for J; bases not matched to a gene: 8. CDR3 length: 14 residues. The germline V gene encodes CDR1 SGHTA and CDR2 FQGTGA. DNA of the CDR3: TGTGCCAGCAGCTGGGGGGGACAGGGTTATGAGCAGTACTTC. This encodes CASSWGGQGYEQYF. The full variable domain, its missing parts supplied by reference TRBV7-3 and TRBJ2-7, is GAGVSQTPSNKVTEKGKYVELRCDPISGHTALYWYRQSLGQGPEFLIYFQGTGAADDSGLPNDRFFAVRPEGSVSTLKIQRTERGDSAVYLCASSWGGQGYEQYFGPGTRLTVT.

The chain is built from TRBV7-2 and TRBJ2-3; TRBD2 agrees at 7 bases. This CDR3 spans 14 amino acids. Germline trimming cut 4 bases from V and 5 bases from J; bases unmatched to any gene: 6. Per the germline V gene, CDR1 is SGHTA and CDR2 is FQGNSA. CDR3 sequence: CASSYGGIQDTQYF. CDR3 DNA sequence: TGTGCCAGCAGCTACGGGGGGATTCAAGATACGCAGTATTTT.

The chain carries TRBV28 and TRBJ1-5, with D possibly being TRBD1 (6 bases). Germline V lookup: CDR1 MDHEN, CDR2 SYDVKM. This CDR3 contains 14 residues. The V and J ends lost 8 bases and 1 base respectively, with 12 bases between them. In nucleotides, the CDR3 is TGTGCCAGCGCGGGGGGGGCGAGCAATCAGCCCCAGCATTTT. This translates into CASAGGASNQPQHF.

The rearrangement joins TRBV9 to TRBJ2-3, with D possibly matching TRBD1 (5 bases). Trimming took 4 bases from V and 5 from J, leaving 14 bases between them. The germline V gene encodes CDR1 SGDLS and CDR2 YYNGEE. This CDR3 spans 14 amino acids. CDR3 coding DNA: TGTGCCAGCAGCTGGGGCGTTGGGAAAGATACGCAGTATTTT. This codes for CASSWGVGKDTQYF.